One sample yielded the 10 T cell receptor beta chains listed below, sequenced in a study of cytomegalovirus exposure and HLA in healthy donors. Researchers ran the PCR with 60 Vbeta and 13 Jbeta primers. This table comes from immunoSEQ multiplex PCR, and its TCRdb copy is limited to in-frame clones, with some not included. This table holds 85,000 to 120,000 clones, roughly 82% found once. The sequenced sample was PBMCs. The source is a woman aged 45-60 years in good health and CMV-seropositive.

The chain carries TRBV6-5 and TRBJ1-5; D perhaps matches TRBD1 (5 bases). The CDR3 loop spans 13 amino acids. The V end was cut by 5 bases, the J end by 4 bases, with 9 bases between. Germline V gene sequence: CDR1 MNHEY, CDR2 SVGAGI. The CDR3 bases are TGTGCCAGCAGTCAAGGGGCGAATCAGCCCCAGCATTTT. Amino acid sequence: CASSQGANQPQHF.

V usage is TRBV2 and J usage is TRBJ2-2; 11 bases are a match to TRBD1. Unmatched junction bases numbered 8, after V lost 11 bases and J lost 6 bases. The CDR3 extends over 14 amino acids. The germline V gene encodes CDR1 SNHLY and CDR2 FYNNEI. This CDR3 is CAGGQGVLAGELFF. Here the CDR3 DNA reads TGTGCCGGGGGACAGGGGGTATTAGCCGGGGAGCTGTTTTTT.

V usage is TRBV7-2 and J usage is TRBJ1-3; no definite D call. V was pared by 1 base and J by 1 base, with 14 bases between. This CDR3 has 17 amino acids. Germline loops: CDR1 SGHTA, CDR2 FQGNSA. The CDR3 region is CASSLVPGFGSGNTIYF. CDR3 nucleotides: TGTGCCAGCAGCTTAGTTCCGGGGTTCGGGTCTGGAAACACCATATATTTT.

The J gene is TRBJ2-5, the V gene TRBV7-6, with 9 bases that match TRBD2. The CDR3 runs to 16 residues. The germline gives CDR1 SGHVS, CDR2 FNYEAQ. Trimming cost V 0 bases and J 1 base; bases outside gene matches: 3. The CDR3 DNA is TGTGCCAGCAGCTTAGCTAGCGGGGGAACCCAAGAGACCCAGTACTTC. Translated, it gives CASSLASGGTQETQYF.

The chain combines TRBV10-2 with TRBJ2-3, with D uncertain. Trimming took 4 bases from V and 6 from J, leaving 5 bases between them. The germline gives CDR1 WSHSY, CDR2 SAAADI. The CDR3 sequence is 11 residues long. CDR3 sequence (DNA): TGCGCCAGCAGTGTCAGTGATACGCAGTATTTT. Amino acids: CASSVSDTQYF.

The table lists this clone with a few counts. The gene calls are TRBV7-3 and TRBJ2-2; the match to TRBD2 covers 7 bases. The germline CDR1 and CDR2 sequences are SGHTA and FQGTGA. This CDR3 spans 14 amino acids. V shed 4 bases, J shed 5 bases, and the junction held 4 bases outside the gene matches. CDR3 sequence (DNA): TGTGCCAGCAGCTCGGGAGGCGGGACCGGGGAGCTGTTTTTT. Its translation is CASSSGGGTGELFF.

This clone was seen just once. The rearrangement joins TRBV6-1 to TRBJ2-1; TRBD1 matches 9 bases. Germline assignment: CDR1 MNHNS and CDR2 SASEGT. This CDR3 contains 15 residues. The trim removed 8 bases at V and 6 bases at J, leaving 11 bases unmatched. The CDR3 nucleotides read TGTGCCAGCGGCCGGGACAGGGCGAATCCCAATGAGCAGTTCTTC. This encodes CASGRDRANPNEQFF.

CDR3 coding DNA: TGCGCCAGCAGCGGGGCAGGGATGAGAGAAAAACTGTTTTTT. The encoded protein is CASSGAGMREKLFF. The chain joins TRBV5-1 to TRBJ1-4; D might be TRBD1 (5 bases). The CDR3 is 14 amino acids. V was shortened by 4 bases and J by 8 bases, with 15 bases between the two germline ends. The germline CDR1 and CDR2 sequences are SGHRS and YFSETQ.

The chain joins TRBV5-1 to TRBJ1-6; TRBD1 aligns across 8 bases. CDR3 length: 19 amino acids. From germline, CDR1 is SGHRS and CDR2 YFSETQ. With 3 bases clipped from V and 7 bases from J, the junction kept 18 bases outside the gene matches. For the CDR3, the DNA is TGCGCCAGCAGCTCCCGTCGGGACAGGCCGTTTTCGGGGAATTCACCCCTCCACTTT. This encodes CASSSRRDRPFSGNSPLHF.

The DNA of the CDR3 is TGTGCCAGCTCACCAGGGACAGACATCTATGGCTACACCTTC. Its translation is CASSPGTDIYGYTF. The rearrangement joins TRBV18 to TRBJ1-2; 7 bases align to TRBD1. V lost 2 bases and J lost 4; bases outside the gene matches: 4. The CDR3 runs 14 residues. Germline V lookup: CDR1 KGHSH, CDR2 LQKENI.